The rows below give T cell receptor beta chains drawn from one sample of a study of T cells after yellow fever vaccination. TCRdb re-called the 5' RACE reads through MiXCR, storing one row per CDR3 protein. The sample lists roughly 520,000 distinct CDR3 sequences; 20% to 25% were seen once. Source: PBMCs, taken less than 25 days after the first yellow fever vaccination. The receptors were sampled from a man aged 18 to 35 who received the YFV17D yellow fever vaccine. CDR3s include the opening cysteine and the closing phenylalanine or tryptophan. D genes are given only for firm matches. Clone size is shown for a subset of rows, as once, few, many or a class of expanded clone.

DNA: TGCAGCGTTACAGGGTCGGCGAACACTGAAGCTTTCTTT; CDR3: CSVTGSANTEAFF; V: TRBV29-1; D: -; size: -; J: TRBJ1-1; length: 13
DNA: TGTGCCAGCAGTTACGGAACAGGGTTCGGAGGGACCGGGGAGCTGTTTTTT; CDR3: CASSYGTGFGGTGELFF; V: TRBV6-5; D: -; size: -; J: TRBJ2-2; length: 17
DNA: TGCAGTGCAACGACTAGCGGGGGTTACAATGAGCAGTTCTTC; CDR3: CSATTSGGYNEQFF; V: TRBV20-1; D: TRBD2; size: few; J: TRBJ2-1; length: 14
DNA: TGCGCCAGCAGCTTGTTTCGGACAGGGAAAGATACGCAGTATTTT; CDR3: CASSLFRTGKDTQYF; V: TRBV5-1; D: TRBD1; size: once; J: TRBJ2-3; length: 15
DNA: TGTGCCAGTAGTGGAGGACAGGGGGCCACCGGGGAGCTGTTTTTT; CDR3: CASSGGQGATGELFF; V: TRBV19; D: TRBD1; size: -; J: TRBJ2-2; length: 15
DNA: TGTGCCAGCAGTGCCTACAGGGGGATAAGGGAGACCCAGTACTTC; CDR3: CASSAYRGIRETQYF; V: TRBV25-1; D: TRBD1; size: few; J: TRBJ2-5; length: 15
DNA: TGCGCCAGCAGCCCCCTGACCGGGGGGCCAGATACGCAGTATTTT; CDR3: CASSPLTGGPDTQYF; V: TRBV4-1; D: -; size: few; J: TRBJ2-3; length: 15
DNA: TGTGCCAGCAGTTTGGGAGCAGCAACCTCCTACGAGCAGTACTTC; CDR3: CASSLGAATSYEQYF; V: TRBV27; D: -; size: few; J: TRBJ2-7; length: 15
DNA: TGCAGTGCCCATTCTCTCACGGGACGGGAATACAATGAGCAGTTCTTC; CDR3: CSAHSLTGREYNEQFF; V: TRBV20-1; D: -; size: few; J: TRBJ2-1; length: 16
DNA: TGTGCCAGCAGCTTAGTCCCCACTAGCGGGGGCATCACAGATACGCAGTATTTT; CDR3: CASSLVPTSGGITDTQYF; V: TRBV11-2; D: TRBD2; size: -; J: TRBJ2-3; length: 18
DNA: TGCGCCAGCAGCCAAGGTTGGACTAGCGGTTACGAGCAGTACTTC; CDR3: CASSQGWTSGYEQYF; V: TRBV4-3; D: TRBD2; size: few; J: TRBJ2-7; length: 15
DNA: TGTGCCACCAGTGATTCTCGGACACCGAATTCACCCCTCCACTTT; CDR3: CATSDSRTPNSPLHF; V: TRBV24-1; D: -; size: -; J: TRBJ1-6; length: 15
DNA: TGCGCCAGCAGCTTGCCGGGTGCGAGCACCGGGGAGCTGTTTTTT; CDR3: CASSLPGASTGELFF; V: TRBV5-1; D: -; size: -; J: TRBJ2-2; length: 15
DNA: TGTGCCAGCAGCTTGGTGGGGCAAGAGACCCAGTACTTC; CDR3: CASSLVGQETQYF; V: TRBV5-1; D: -; size: many; J: TRBJ2-5; length: 13
DNA: TGTGCCTGGAGTGGTGGAGTCGTGGCTTTCTTT; CDR3: CAWSGGVVAFF; V: TRBV30; D: -; size: few; J: TRBJ1-1; length: 11
DNA: TGTGCCAGCAGCTTCCTACTAGCGGCCCCGGGGGATACGCAGTATTTT; CDR3: CASSFLLAAPGDTQYF; V: TRBV11-2; D: TRBD2; size: few; J: TRBJ2-3; length: 16
DNA: TGTGCTAGTGGTTTGGCAGGGTATAATTCACCCCTCCACTTT; CDR3: CASGLAGYNSPLHF; V: TRBV12-5; D: -; size: -; J: TRBJ1-6; length: 14
DNA: TGTGCCAGCAGCCGGGACAGGGCAGGCTACGAGCAGTACTTC; CDR3: CASSRDRAGYEQYF; V: TRBV7-2; D: TRBD1; size: many; J: TRBJ2-7; length: 14
DNA: TGCAGTGCTAGACCTGGGACATCCTATAGCAATCAGCCCCAGCATTTT; CDR3: CSARPGTSYSNQPQHF; V: TRBV20-1; D: -; size: few; J: TRBJ1-5; length: 16
DNA: TGTGCCAGCAGCCAAGCAGCTGGGGGCAATCAGCCCCAGCATTTT; CDR3: CASSQAAGGNQPQHF; V: TRBV11-2; D: -; size: -; J: TRBJ1-5; length: 15
DNA: TGTGCCAGCAGCTTGGAGTTGGTGGGACCTGTAGGCTACACCTTC; CDR3: CASSLELVGPVGYTF; V: TRBV5-5; D: -; size: -; J: TRBJ1-2; length: 15
DNA: TGTGCCACCAGTGAACCGGACAGGGGTGACGGCTACACCTTC; CDR3: CATSEPDRGDGYTF; V: TRBV24-1; D: TRBD1; size: few; J: TRBJ1-2; length: 14
DNA: TGCAGTGCGTCACTAGCGGGGGGAACCCCAGATACGCAGTATTTT; CDR3: CSASLAGGTPDTQYF; V: TRBV20-1; D: TRBD2; size: few; J: TRBJ2-3; length: 15
DNA: TGTGCCAGCAGCCTCGGACAGACCTACTATGGCTACACCTTC; CDR3: CASSLGQTYYGYTF; V: TRBV6-1; D: -; size: -; J: TRBJ1-2; length: 14
DNA: TGTGCCAGCAGCCAAGGACAGGGGGCAGGGGAGACCCAGTACTTC; CDR3: CASSQGQGAGETQYF; V: TRBV11-3; D: TRBD1; size: few; J: TRBJ2-5; length: 15
DNA: TGTGCCAGCAGCTCACAGGCGTCAGCAGATACGCAGTATTTT; CDR3: CASSSQASADTQYF; V: TRBV7-2; D: -; size: -; J: TRBJ2-3; length: 14
DNA: TGTGCCATCGGGACCACTGAAGCTTTCTTT; CDR3: CAIGTTEAFF; V: TRBV10-3; D: -; size: -; J: TRBJ1-1; length: 10
DNA: TGTGCCAGCAGTTCAGCGGGGGGGCCTCGGGAGCAGTACTTC; CDR3: CASSSAGGPREQYF; V: TRBV6-5; D: TRBD2; size: many; J: TRBJ2-7; length: 14
DNA: TGTGCCAGCAGCTTAAATCAGGGGGGCTACTATGGCTACACCTTC; CDR3: CASSLNQGGYYGYTF; V: TRBV7-2; D: TRBD1; size: few; J: TRBJ1-2; length: 15